The 4 T cell receptor beta chains below all came from one sample that was sequenced in a study of response to subunit inactivated influenza vaccine. TCRdb passed the RT-PCR reads through MiXCR, listing each CDR3 protein once. The table lists around 520,000 distinct CDR3 sequences, 25% of them singletons. This material consisted of CD4+ T cells sorted from PBMCs, taken less than 6 days after vaccination. The source of these receptors is a man aged 45-65 years who received an inactivated influenza vaccine.

This clonotype was detected only a few times. The chain recombines TRBV20-1 with TRBJ2-2; 15 bases agree with TRBD2. Germline V gives CDR1 DFQATT, CDR2 SNEGSKA (reference sequence). This CDR3 contains 16 residues. V trimming: 0 bases; J trimming: 7 bases; junction bases outside the gene matches: 3. In DNA, the CDR3 is TGCAGTGCTAGAGACGGACTAGCGGGGGGGATCGGGGAGCTGTTTTTT. Translating gives CSARDGLAGGIGELFF.

This clonotype came up a few times. This chain links TRBV6-5 with TRBJ1-2; TRBD1 is a possible D gene (6 bases). Germline loops: CDR1 MNHEY, CDR2 SVGAGI. V gave up 4 bases and J gave up 5 bases, with 14 bases separating them. The CDR3 loop spans 14 amino acids. The CDR3, as DNA: TGTGCCAGCAGTTTGGTTGGGGGGCCTTATGGCTACACCTTC. Protein sequence: CASSLVGGPYGYTF.

The genes are TRBV5-1 and TRBJ2-7; 10 positions agree with TRBD1. Germline-derived CDR1 and CDR2 are SGHRS and YFSETQ. The CDR3 loop spans 15 amino acids. The ends lost 4 bases at V and 5 bases at J; junction bases unmatched: 9. The CDR3 DNA sequence: TGCGCCAGCAGCCAAAGGACAGGGGGGATCAACGAGCAGTACTTC. It is translated as CASSQRTGGINEQYF.

This clonotype was counted between two and nine times. The V and J genes are TRBV9 and TRBJ2-7; the D call may be TRBD1 or TRBD2 (6 bases each). The CDR3 contains 14 residues. The germline V and J ends were trimmed by 4 bases and 6 bases, with 17 bases remaining between them. The germline V gene has CDR1 SGDLS and CDR2 YYNGEE. This CDR3 is CASSPQPGGREQYF. CDR3 bases: TGTGCCAGCAGCCCTCAGCCTGGGGGGCGCGAGCAGTACTTC.